A single sample is the source of the 10 T cell receptor beta chains below, sequenced in a study of blood T cell repertoires in COVID-19. TCRdb keeps only in-frame clones here, not all; method: immunoSEQ multiplex PCR. The sample shows around 100,000 clones, approximately 85% of them seen only once. The sequencing sample was made of peripheral blood. Receptors originate from a man in his 60s with acute or convalescent COVID-19.

The chain recombines TRBV28 with TRBJ1-2; 8 bases line up with TRBD1. J was trimmed by 7 bases and V by 5 bases; bases with no gene match: 6. The CDR3 is 13 residues long. CDR1 and CDR2 (germline): MDHEN, SYDVKM. This CDR3 is CASSGQGIGGYTF. The CDR3 DNA sequence: TGTGCCAGCAGTGGACAGGGCATAGGTGGCTACACCTTC.

The table lists this clone with a count of one. The chain has TRBV30 and TRBJ2-7; D might be TRBD1 (7 bases). Trimming cost V 2 bases and J 4 bases, with 9 bases left between them. Looked up from germline, CDR1 is GTSNPN and CDR2 is SVGIG (reference sequence). The CDR3 runs 12 residues. CDR3 loop: CAWSPGGYEQYF. The CDR3 DNA follows: TGTGCCTGGAGTCCAGGGGGGTACGAGCAGTACTTC.

CDR3 DNA: TGTGCCAGCAGTTTACAGGGATTCTACGAGCAGTACTTC. This encodes CASSLQGFYEQYF. The V gene is TRBV27, the J gene TRBJ2-7; possible D gene TRBD1, 5 bases. The CDR3 consists of 13 residues. Trimming left V 2 bases short and J 3 bases short, with 8 bases between. The germline CDR1 and CDR2 sequences are MNHEY and SMNVEV (reference sequence).

This clone has a handful of counts. The V gene is TRBV6-4, the J gene TRBJ2-6, with 7 bases matching TRBD1. CDR1 and CDR2 (germline): MRHNA, SNTAGT. Trimming removed 3 bases from V and 3 bases from J; junction bases left unmatched: 5. The CDR3 consists of 16 residues. The CDR3 bases are TGTGCCAGCAGTGAAAACACAGGGGTTGGGGCCAACGTCCTGACTTTC. Its translation is CASSENTGVGANVLTF.

As to this clone: A read error may produce the germline difference seen at one junction end. The J gene is TRBJ1-2, the V gene TRBV6-5; 7 nucleotides line up with TRBD1. The germline CDR1 and CDR2 sequences are MNHEY and SVGAGI. The CDR3 consists of 15 residues. CDR3 DNA: TGTGCCAGCAGTTCAGACCATACAGGGGAGAAGGCCCACGACTTC. Protein: CASSSDHTGEKAHDF.

CDR3 region: CASSRHGTNYGYTF. CDR3 nucleotides: TGTGCCAGCAGCCGACACGGGACTAACTATGGCTACACCTTC. The chain is built from TRBV3-1 (or the pseudogene TRBV3-2) and TRBJ1-2; D not resolved. Trimming took 4 bases from V and 0 from J, leaving 9 bases between them. Germline lookup yields CDR1 LGHDT and CDR2 YNNKEL (reference sequence). This CDR3 has 14 residues.

The chain recombines TRBV28 with TRBJ2-7; D is perhaps TRBD1 (6 bases). Between the trimmed V and J ends, which lost 2 bases and 3 bases, there was a span of 17 bases. The germline V gene has CDR1 MDHEN and CDR2 SYDVKM. CDR3 size: 16 residues. This chain's CDR3 is CASSLGLQGSGYEQYF. The DNA of the CDR3 is TGTGCCAGCAGTTTAGGCCTTCAGGGGAGCGGCTACGAGCAGTACTTC.

The gene calls are TRBV5-1 and TRBJ2-3, with D perhaps TRBD2 (6 bases). CDR3 length equals 14 residues. V lost 0 bases and J 4 bases, leaving 9 bases between the germline ends. The germline V gene encodes CDR1 SGHRS and CDR2 YFSETQ. CDR3 protein: CASSLGAGSDTQYF. CDR3 DNA sequence: TGCGCCAGCAGCTTGGGGGCGGGATCAGATACGCAGTATTTT.

CDR3 nucleotides: TGTGCCAGCAGCTTGCCTCATTCAGGGCCCGGCTATGGCTACACCTTC. Its translation is CASSLPHSGPGYGYTF. V gene TRBV5-6 combines with J gene TRBJ1-2; D might be TRBD1 (5 bases). The CDR3 contains 16 residues. Germline CDR1 reads SGHDT; CDR2 reads YYEEEE. V shed 1 base and J shed 4 bases, with 17 bases lying between them.

The chain's CDR3 is CASSPSGPGELFF. The CDR3 region has the DNA TGTGCCAGCAGCCCGTCAGGGCCCGGGGAGCTGTTTTTT. This rearrangement joins TRBV7-2 to TRBJ2-2; D perhaps matches TRBD1 (5 bases). This CDR3 is built from 13 residues. CDR1 is SGHTA, CDR2 FQGNSA, per germline. Trimming took 5 bases from V and 6 from J, leaving 10 bases between them.